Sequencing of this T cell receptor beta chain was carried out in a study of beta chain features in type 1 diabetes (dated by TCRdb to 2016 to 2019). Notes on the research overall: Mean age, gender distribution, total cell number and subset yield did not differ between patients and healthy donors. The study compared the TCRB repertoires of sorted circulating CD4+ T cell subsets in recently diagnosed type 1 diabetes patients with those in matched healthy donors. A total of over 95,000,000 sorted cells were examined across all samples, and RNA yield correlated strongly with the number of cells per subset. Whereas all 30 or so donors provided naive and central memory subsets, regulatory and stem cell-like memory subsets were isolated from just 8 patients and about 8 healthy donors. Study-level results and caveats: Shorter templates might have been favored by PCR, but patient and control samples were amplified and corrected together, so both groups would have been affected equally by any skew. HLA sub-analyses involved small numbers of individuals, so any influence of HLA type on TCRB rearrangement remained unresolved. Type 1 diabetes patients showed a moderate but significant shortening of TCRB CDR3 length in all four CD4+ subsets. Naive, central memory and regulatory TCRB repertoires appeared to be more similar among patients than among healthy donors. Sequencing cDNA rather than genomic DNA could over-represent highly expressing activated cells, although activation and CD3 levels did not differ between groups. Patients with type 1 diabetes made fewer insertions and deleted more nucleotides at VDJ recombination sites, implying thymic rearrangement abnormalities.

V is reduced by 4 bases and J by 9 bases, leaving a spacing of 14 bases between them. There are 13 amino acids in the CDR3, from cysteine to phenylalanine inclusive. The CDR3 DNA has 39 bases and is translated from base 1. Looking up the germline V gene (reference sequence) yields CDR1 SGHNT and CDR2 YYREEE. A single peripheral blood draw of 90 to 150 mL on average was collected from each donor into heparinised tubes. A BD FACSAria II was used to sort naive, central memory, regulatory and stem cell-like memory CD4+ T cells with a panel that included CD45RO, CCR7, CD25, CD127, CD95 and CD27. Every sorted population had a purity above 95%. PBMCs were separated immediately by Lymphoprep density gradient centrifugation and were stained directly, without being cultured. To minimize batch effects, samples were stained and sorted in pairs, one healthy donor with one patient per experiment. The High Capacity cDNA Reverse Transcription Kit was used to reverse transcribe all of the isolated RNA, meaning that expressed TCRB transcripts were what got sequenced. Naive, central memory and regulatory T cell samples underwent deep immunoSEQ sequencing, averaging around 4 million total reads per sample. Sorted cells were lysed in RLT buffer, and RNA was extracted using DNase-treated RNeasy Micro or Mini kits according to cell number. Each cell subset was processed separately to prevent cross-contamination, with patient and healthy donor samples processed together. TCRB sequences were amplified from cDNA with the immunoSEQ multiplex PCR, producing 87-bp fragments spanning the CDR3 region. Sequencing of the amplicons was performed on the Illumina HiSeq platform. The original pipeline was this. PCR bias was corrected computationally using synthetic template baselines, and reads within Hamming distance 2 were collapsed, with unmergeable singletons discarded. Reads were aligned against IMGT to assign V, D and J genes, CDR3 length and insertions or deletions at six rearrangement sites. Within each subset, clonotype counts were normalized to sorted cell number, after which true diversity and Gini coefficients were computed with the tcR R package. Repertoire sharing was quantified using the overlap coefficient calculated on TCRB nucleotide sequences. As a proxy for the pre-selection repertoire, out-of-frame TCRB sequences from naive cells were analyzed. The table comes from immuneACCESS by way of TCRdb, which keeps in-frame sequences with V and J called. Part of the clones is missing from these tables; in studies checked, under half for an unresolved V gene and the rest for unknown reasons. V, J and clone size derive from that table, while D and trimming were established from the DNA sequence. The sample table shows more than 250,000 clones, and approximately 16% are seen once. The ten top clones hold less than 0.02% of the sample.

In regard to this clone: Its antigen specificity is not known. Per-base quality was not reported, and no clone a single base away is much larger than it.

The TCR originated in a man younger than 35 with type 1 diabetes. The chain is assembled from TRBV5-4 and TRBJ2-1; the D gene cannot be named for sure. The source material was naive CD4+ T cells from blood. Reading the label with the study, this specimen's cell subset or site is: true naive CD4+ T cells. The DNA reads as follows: TGTGCCAGCAGCCAATCCTCGCCAGGTGAGCAGTTCTTC. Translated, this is CASSQSSPGEQFF.